One and the same sample provided the 22 T cell receptor beta chains below, sequenced in a study of shared clonotypes between healthy human individuals. TCRdb's copy holds only in-frame clones and misses some; the assay was immunoSEQ multiplex PCR. The repertoire holds around 2.1 million clones, about 94% seen once, with roughly 0.13% in the top ten. The material sequenced was naive CD4+ T cells sorted from blood. Subset specified: CD45RA+ positively selected. These receptors were taken from a man aged 18 to 30 in good health.

This clone was recorded a few times. Other DNA sequences within the sample encode an identical CDR3. This chain links TRBV5-1 with TRBJ1-1; the D is unclear. Trimming cost V 1 base and J 0 bases, with 4 bases left between them. The CDR3 totals 13 residues. CDR1 is SGHRS, CDR2 YFSETQ, per germline. The CDR3 reads CASSLTVNTEAFF. The CDR3 DNA follows: TGCGCCAGCAGCTTGACGGTGAACACTGAAGCTTTCTTT.

With respect to this clone: The same CDR3 is also encoded by other DNA sequences in this sample. The chain recombines TRBV5-4 with TRBJ1-2; D is uncertain. CDR3 size: 12 residues. Trimming removed 0 bases at V and 6 bases at J, with 6 bases between. Germline V gene lookup returns CDR1 SGHNT and CDR2 YYREEE (reference sequence). The CDR3 region has the DNA TGTGCCAGCAGCTTGGTTGGGGATGGCTACACCTTC. Translation gives CASSLVGDGYTF.

The DNA of the CDR3 is TGTGCCAGCAGCGTAGGACCGACTAGCGGGAGGAAGAACAATGAGCAGTTCTTC. This translates into CASSVGPTSGRKNNEQFF. The chain links TRBV9 to TRBJ2-1; 13 bases line up with TRBD2. Germline V gene data show CDR1 as SGDLS and CDR2 as YYNGEE. This CDR3 comprises 18 residues. V lost 0 bases and J lost 5; bases outside the gene matches: 8.

This chain connects TRBV6-1 to TRBJ1-1; no clear D. This CDR3 has 12 amino acids. Trimming took off 10 bases at V and 0 bases at J, with 9 bases between the two ends. CDR1 and CDR2 (germline): MNHNS, SASEGT. CDR3 nucleotides: TGTGCCATACGGTGGGTGAACACTGAAGCTTTCTTT. Translating gives CAIRWVNTEAFF.

This chain uses TRBV30 with TRBJ1-3; D may be TRBD1 (6 bases). V lost 3 bases, J lost 2 bases, and 17 bases lay in between. This CDR3 has 16 amino acids. Germline CDR1 and CDR2: GTSNPN and SVGIG (reference sequence). In DNA form, the CDR3 reads TGTGCCTGGAGGGGGGGAGAACAGGGAGCTGGAAACACCATATATTTT. Its protein product is CAWRGGEQGAGNTIYF.

This chain connects TRBV7-2 to TRBJ2-1; tentative D call: TRBD2 (6 bases). V was clipped by 1 base and J by 5 bases, with 9 bases between them. CDR3 size: 14 residues. Germline V CDR1 and CDR2: SGHTA, FQGNSA. CDR3 nucleotide sequence: TGTGCCAGCAGCTTAGGGAGGGCAAACAATGAGCAGTTCTTC. Protein sequence: CASSLGRANNEQFF.

J is TRBJ1-4 and V is TRBV19; a possible D gene is TRBD1 (5 bases). The germline V gene encodes CDR1 LNHDA and CDR2 SQIVND (reference sequence). Trimming removed 5 bases at V and 0 bases at J, with 10 bases between. The CDR3 length is 15 residues. The CDR3: CASSLGPATNEKLFF. In DNA form, the CDR3 reads TGTGCCAGTAGTCTGGGACCTGCAACTAATGAAAAACTGTTTTTT.

The chain couples TRBV6-1 to TRBJ1-5; D not certain. The germline CDR1 and CDR2 sequences are MNHNS and SASEGT. The V gene lost 3 bases and the J gene lost 0 bases, with 9 bases spanning the gap. This CDR3 region has 15 residues. In DNA form, the CDR3 reads TGTGCCAGCAGTGAGTGGGAGAATAGCAATCAGCCCCAGCATTTT. The encoded protein is CASSEWENSNQPQHF.

The V gene is TRBV6-1, the J gene TRBJ1-1; D perhaps matches TRBD1 (6 bases). The CDR3 has 12 amino acids. Germline lookup yields CDR1 MNHNS and CDR2 SASEGT. The germline V and J ends were trimmed by 2 bases and 8 bases, with 9 bases remaining between them. The DNA for the CDR3 is TGTGCCAGCAGTGAACGGACAGAAGAAGCTTTCTTT. It encodes CASSERTEEAFF.

The chain uses TRBV30 and TRBJ1-4; D is uncertain. The V end was cut by 3 bases, the J end by 8 bases, with 16 bases between. The CDR3 extends over 14 amino acids. Looked up from germline, CDR1 is GTSNPN and CDR2 is SVGIG (reference sequence). This CDR3 reads CAWRNPGSGEKLFF. The CDR3 DNA is TGTGCCTGGAGGAATCCGGGGTCCGGGGAAAAACTGTTTTTT.

The rearrangement links TRBV6-5 to TRBJ1-2; D perhaps matches TRBD1 (5 bases). The germline gives CDR1 MNHEY, CDR2 SVGAGI. V lost 5 bases and J lost 8, with 18 bases in between. The CDR3 is 14 residues long. CDR3 nucleotides: TGTGCCAGCAGTACGCCGCCGACAGAAAGAGGCTACACCTTC. Translating gives CASSTPPTERGYTF.

V and J are TRBV2 and TRBJ1-2, with a possible D match to TRBD1 (5 bases). CDR3 length equals 15 residues. Germline values: CDR1 SNHLY, CDR2 FYNNEI. Trimming shortened V by 3 bases and J by 0 bases, and 11 bases separated the two germline ends. In DNA, the CDR3 is TGTGCCAGCAGTGAGGGGGTTGGGGCTAACTATGGCTACACCTTC. It specifies CASSEGVGANYGYTF.

The V call is TRBV7-2, the J call TRBJ2-2; D is undetermined. This CDR3 comprises 14 residues. Looked up from germline, CDR1 is SGHTA and CDR2 is FQGNSA. Trimming took off 5 bases at V and 4 bases at J, with 11 bases between the two ends. CDR3 in DNA: TGTGCCAGCAGCCCCTTGACGACCACCGGGGAGCTGTTTTTT. It translates to CASSPLTTTGELFF.

The gene calls are TRBV5-1 and TRBJ2-1, with D unresolved. CDR3 length: 12 amino acids. V was shortened by 4 bases and J by 8 bases, with 10 bases between the two germline ends. Germline V gene data show CDR1 as SGHRS and CDR2 as YFSETQ. The CDR3 region has the DNA TGCGCCAGCAGCCCCCCGGGTTATGAGCAGTTCTTC. Translating it yields CASSPPGYEQFF.

This chain connects TRBV5-4 to TRBJ2-7; possible D gene TRBD1, 6 bases. The CDR3 consists of 13 residues. Germline CDR1 SGHNT, CDR2 YYREEE (reference sequence). V was pared by 5 bases and J by 2 bases, with 11 bases between. CDR3 in DNA: TGTGCCAGCAGTTACGGACAGCCCTACGAGCAGTACTTC. Protein product: CASSYGQPYEQYF.

Notes on this clone: This specimen includes other DNA sequences encoding the same CDR3. The gene calls are TRBV5-6 and TRBJ1-6; D not resolved. V lost 4 bases and J lost 0, with 8 bases in between. The CDR3 length is 15 residues. Germline V gene lookup returns CDR1 SGHDT and CDR2 YYEEEE. CDR3 sequence reads: CASSLGGSYNSPLHF. In DNA, the CDR3 is TGTGCCAGCAGCCTCGGCGGCTCCTATAATTCACCCCTCCACTTT.

Turning to this clone: Other DNA sequences in this specimen translate into the identical CDR3. V usage is TRBV5-1 and J usage is TRBJ1-2; D unresolved. V shed 0 bases and J shed 3 bases, with 6 bases lying between them. Germline CDR1 is SGHRS and CDR2 is YFSETQ. The CDR3 length is 13 residues. CDR3 residues: CASSLDGDYGYTF. As DNA, the CDR3 is TGCGCCAGCAGCTTGGACGGAGACTATGGCTACACCTTC.

In DNA, the CDR3 is TGTGCCAGCAGTTCCGGGACTGTAATGAACACTGAAGCTTTCTTT. This sequence encodes CASSSGTVMNTEAFF. The rearrangement joins TRBV27 to TRBJ1-1; possibly TRBD1 for D (5 bases). Deletions cut 4 bases from V and 0 bases from J, with 12 bases between. The length of the CDR3 is 15 residues. Germline-derived CDR1 and CDR2 are MNHEY and SMNVEV (reference sequence).

The rearrangement uses TRBV28 and TRBJ1-2, with TRBD1 matching over 10 bases. CDR3 length: 14 residues. V shed 5 bases and J 8 bases; nucleotides not matched to a gene: 8. Germline CDR1 reads MDHEN; CDR2 reads SYDVKM. CDR3: CASSRDRGTRGYTF. The CDR3 DNA reads TGTGCCAGCAGTAGGGACAGGGGAACGAGGGGCTACACCTTC.

V gene TRBV28 combines with J gene TRBJ2-7; D possibly corresponds to TRBD2 (5 bases). Germline loops: CDR1 MDHEN, CDR2 SYDVKM. The CDR3 spans 13 residues. V was shortened by 5 bases and J by 1 base, with 9 bases between the two germline ends. CDR3 loop: CASSPRASYEQYF. Written as DNA, the CDR3 is TGTGCCAGCAGTCCGCGGGCTTCCTACGAGCAGTACTTC.

For this clone: This specimen includes other DNA sequences encoding the same CDR3. This chain links TRBV5-1 with TRBJ2-3, with D unresolved. Germline CDR1 is SGHRS and CDR2 is YFSETQ. The CDR3 is 14 amino acids. V was cut by 0 bases and J by 1 base, with 6 bases left in between. CDR3 in DNA: TGCGCCAGCAGCTTGGATGCTGGCACAGATACGCAGTATTTT. It encodes CASSLDAGTDTQYF.

This clone was counted once. This chain uses TRBV29-1 with TRBJ2-3; D is tentatively TRBD1 or TRBD2 (5 bases each). V was shortened by 8 bases and J by 4 bases, with 16 bases between the two germline ends. Germline-derived CDR1 and CDR2 are SQVTM and ANQGSEA. The CDR3 totals 13 residues. The CDR3 nucleotides read TGCAGCTCCCGGGACGTCGGGGCAGATACGCAGTATTTT. Its translation is CSSRDVGADTQYF.